A single sample is the source of the 16 T cell receptor beta chains below, sequenced in a study of T-cell memory formation after mild COVID-19. TCRdb reprocessed the 5' RACE reads with MiXCR, giving one entry per CDR3 protein. The table records over 150,000 distinct CDR3 sequences, 18% of them present only once. The sequenced sample was PBMCs or a T cell subset sorted from them (not recorded which). These receptors all come from a man aged 18-30 years who had mild COVID-19 (a few samples of this study predate the infection). Cell type and time point are not known.

A remark on this clonotype: Being one base from a much bigger clone, this may be a read error. This chain uses TRBV7-2 with TRBJ2-6; D is undetermined. Germline-derived CDR1 and CDR2 are SGHTA and FQGNSA. CDR3 length: 13 amino acids. Trimming removed 3 bases from V and 3 bases from J, with 3 bases in between. CDR3 nucleotide sequence: TGTGCCAGCAGCTTTTATGGGGCCAACGTCCTGACTTTC. It translates to CASSFYGANVLTF. The full variable domain, completed using reference TRBV7-2 and TRBJ2-6, is GAGVSQSPSNKVTEKGKDVELRCDPISGHTALYWYRQSLGQGLEFLIYFQGNSAPDKSGLPSDRFSAERTGGSVSTLTIQRTQQEDSAVYLCASSFYGANVLTFGAGSRLTVL.

The sample holds a few counts of this clonotype. This chain connects TRBV7-2 to TRBJ2-2; TRBD1 might be the D (6 bases). Between the trimmed V and J ends, which lost 2 bases and 1 base, there was a span of 8 bases. This CDR3 is 15 amino acids long. Germline lookup yields CDR1 SGHTA and CDR2 FQGNSA. The CDR3 nucleotides are TGTGCCAGCAGCTTACCCAGGGGGAACACCGGGGAGCTGTTTTTT. It is translated as CASSLPRGNTGELFF.

This clonotype came up a few times. The chain recombines TRBV7-2 with TRBJ2-5; 10 bases are a match to TRBD2. Germline trimming cut 7 bases from V and 5 bases from J; bases unmatched to any gene: 10. In germline, CDR1 is SGHTA, CDR2 FQGNSA. The CDR3 sequence is 15 residues long. The CDR3 spells CASTPGTSVVETQYF. The DNA for the CDR3 is TGTGCCAGCACCCCCGGGACTAGCGTTGTTGAGACCCAGTACTTC.

This clonotype was observed a few times. The gene calls are TRBV18 and TRBJ2-7, with 8 bases matching TRBD1. This CDR3 region has 14 residues. The V segment lost 3 bases and the J segment 11 bases; nucleotides outside the gene matches: 12. Germline V gene lookup returns CDR1 KGHSH and CDR2 LQKENI. The CDR3 DNA reads TGTGCCAGCTCACCGGGACAGGTACTTTCATCCGAGTACTTC. The encoded protein is CASSPGQVLSSEYF.

V usage is TRBV20-1 and J usage is TRBJ2-5, with 8 bases matching TRBD2. The CDR3 contains 12 residues. The V gene's germline CDR1 is DFQATT and CDR2 SNEGSKA (reference sequence). Trimming took 4 bases from V and 5 from J; bases not matched to a gene: 3. CDR3 sequence (DNA): TGCAGTGCTACTTCGGGGGGGGAGACCCAGTACTTC. Encoded protein: CSATSGGETQYF.

The chain couples TRBV12-3 or TRBV12-4 to TRBJ2-2; 14 nucleotides line up with TRBD2. Germline trimming cut 4 bases from V and 5 bases from J; bases unmatched to any gene: 6. This CDR3 comprises 17 residues. CDR3 residues: CASSYGTSGGPTGELFF. CDR3 DNA: TGTGCCAGCAGTTATGGGACTAGCGGGGGTCCAACCGGGGAGCTGTTTTTT.

This clonotype occurred a few times. The chain couples TRBV11-2 to TRBJ2-1; tentative D call: TRBD2 (6 bases). This CDR3 has 16 residues. V lost 3 bases and J lost 0, with 12 bases in between. Germline CDR1 is SGHAT and CDR2 is FQNNGV. The CDR3 protein is CASSFRRGSSYNEQFF. The CDR3 DNA reads as TGTGCCAGCAGCTTCCGTCGGGGGAGCTCCTACAATGAGCAGTTCTTC.

The rearrangement joins TRBV28 to TRBJ1-5; 8 bases are shared with TRBD1. This CDR3 region has 17 residues. CDR1 MDHEN and CDR2 SYDVKM come from the germline V gene. The trim removed 4 bases at V and 11 bases at J, leaving 19 bases unmatched. As DNA, the CDR3 is TGTGCCAGCAGTTCCCCAGGGGGCGCGGTCTTCGGGGAGGCCCAGCATTTT. Protein product: CASSSPGGAVFGEAQHF.

The chain has TRBV5-1 and TRBJ2-7; D might be TRBD2 (7 bases). The germline V and J ends were trimmed by 6 bases and 2 bases, with 15 bases remaining between them. This CDR3 has 14 residues. Germline V gene lookup returns CDR1 SGHRS and CDR2 YFSETQ. In nucleotides, the CDR3 is TGCGCCAGCAACCCACAGGGAGGGACCTACGAGCAGTACTTC. Protein sequence: CASNPQGGTYEQYF.

This rearrangement joins TRBV7-9 to TRBJ2-2, with 9 positions matching TRBD1. Per the germline V gene, CDR1 is SEHNR and CDR2 is FQNEAQ (reference sequence). The CDR3 consists of 15 residues. Trimming cost V 6 bases and J 7 bases; bases outside gene matches: 9. In DNA form, the CDR3 reads TGTGCCAGCAGATCCACAGGGGGCGCAGGCGGGGAGCTGTTTTTT. It encodes CASRSTGGAGGELFF.

A few counts support this clonotype. The chain is built from TRBV10-3 and TRBJ2-5; perhaps TRBD1 as D (6 bases). Germline CDR1 and CDR2: ENHRY and SYGVKD. The CDR3 has 14 residues. The germline V and J ends were trimmed by 4 bases and 5 bases, with 14 bases remaining between them. As DNA, the CDR3 is TGTGCCATCAGTGGGAACAGGGCTGGGGAGACCCAGTACTTC. Translated: CAISGNRAGETQYF.

This rearrangement joins TRBV19 to TRBJ1-1, with unresolved D. The CDR3 has 14 amino acids. V lost 6 bases to trimming and J lost 0 bases, with 11 bases between them. Germline values: CDR1 LNHDA, CDR2 SQIVND (reference sequence). The CDR3 sequence: CASSRLFMNTEAFF. DNA of the CDR3: TGTGCCAGTAGCCGACTCTTCATGAACACTGAAGCTTTCTTT.

This clonotype has only a few counts. The chain links TRBV5-5 to TRBJ2-1; 9 positions match TRBD1. The germline gives CDR1 SGHKS, CDR2 YYEKEE (reference sequence). This CDR3 is built from 15 residues. Unmatched junction bases numbered 7, after V lost 2 bases and J lost 7 bases. For the CDR3, the DNA is TGTGCCAGCAGCTTTACCGACAGGGGGTGGAATGAGCAGTTCTTC. Protein product: CASSFTDRGWNEQFF. Drawing the rest from reference TRBV5-5 and TRBJ2-1, the complete variable domain is DAGVTQSPTHLIKTRGQQVTLRCSPISGHKSVSWYQQVLGQGPQFIFQYYEKEERGRGNFPDRFSARQFPNYSSELNVNALLLGDSALYLCASSFTDRGWNEQFFGPGTRLTVL.

This clonotype occurred a few times. V usage is TRBV5-1 and J usage is TRBJ2-1; D remains ambiguous. V gave up 1 base and J gave up 2 bases, with 13 bases separating them. The CDR3 is 16 residues long. The germline V gene encodes CDR1 SGHRS and CDR2 YFSETQ. The CDR3 is CASSLLAGSPYNEQFF. The CDR3 DNA reads as TGCGCCAGCAGCTTGCTCGCAGGATCGCCCTACAATGAGCAGTTCTTC.

V usage is TRBV18 and J usage is TRBJ2-1; 11 bases agree with TRBD1. The CDR3 spans 13 residues. CDR1 KGHSH and CDR2 LQKENI come from the germline V gene. V gave up 6 bases and J gave up 7 bases; unmatched junction bases: 2. The CDR3 region is CASSGTGGNEQFF. CDR3 nucleotides: TGTGCCAGCTCCGGGACAGGGGGAAATGAGCAGTTCTTC.

This clonotype has only a few counts. The chain links TRBV29-1 to TRBJ2-5; TRBD1 matches at 10 bases. The CDR3 spans 14 residues. Germline values: CDR1 SQVTM, CDR2 ANQGSEA. With V trimmed by 5 bases and J by 5 bases, 8 bases remained unmatched. Here the CDR3 reads CSVPRTGGTETQYF. The CDR3 DNA is TGCAGCGTTCCGAGGACAGGGGGTACGGAGACCCAGTACTTC. The whole variable domain, filled in from reference TRBV29-1 and TRBJ2-5, reads SAVISQKPSRDICQRGTSLTIQCQVDSQVTMMFWYRQQPGQSLTLIATANQGSEATYESGFVIDKFPISRPNLTFSTLTVSNMSPEDSSIYLCSVPRTGGTETQYFGPGTRLLVL.